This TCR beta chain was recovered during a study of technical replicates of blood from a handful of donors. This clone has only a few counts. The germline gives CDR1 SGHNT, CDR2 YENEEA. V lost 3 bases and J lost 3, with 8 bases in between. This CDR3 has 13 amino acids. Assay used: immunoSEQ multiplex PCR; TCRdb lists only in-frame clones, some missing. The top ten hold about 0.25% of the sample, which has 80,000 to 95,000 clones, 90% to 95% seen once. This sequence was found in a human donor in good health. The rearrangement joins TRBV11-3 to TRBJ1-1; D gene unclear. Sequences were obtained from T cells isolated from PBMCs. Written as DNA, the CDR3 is TGTGCCAGCAGCTTTTTCGGGGACACTGAAGCTTTCTTT. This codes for CASSFFGDTEAFF.